This T cell receptor (beta chain) was identified in a study of identical twins' blood T cells. V was trimmed by 2 bases and J by 1 base, leaving 7 bases between them. This CDR3 contains 13 residues. Germline V lookup: CDR1 GTSNPN, CDR2 SVGIG (reference sequence). TCRdb re-called the 5' RACE reads through MiXCR, storing one row per CDR3 protein. The data hold around 380,000 distinct CDR3 sequences, with around 30% observed a single time. The three twin pairs were reared together, likely meeting the same infections. The sequencing input was PBMCs. This sequence joins TRBV30 and TRBJ2-3; D is perhaps TRBD2 (6 bases). The sequence came from a woman between 18 and 50 years old in good health. The CDR3 DNA reads TGTGCCTGGAGTTCTAGCGGCACAGATACGCAGTATTTT. This sequence encodes CAWSSSGTDTQYF.